This T cell receptor (beta chain) was captured by sequencing in a study of T cells after yellow fever vaccination. Notes on the study in general: Repertoires obtained by FACS sorting could include abundant clonotypes that entered as contaminants from the bulk population. Overall, a small share of clonotypes was seen in both CD4 and CD8 compartments. Post-booster repertoires again held most primary-vaccination clones (96% CD4, approximately 90% CD8). Peaking faster, on day 5 versus 15, the secondary response was nonetheless weaker.

Germline lookup yields CDR1 LNHNV and CDR2 YYDKDF (reference sequence). V was shortened by 0 bases and J by 6 bases, with 5 bases between the two germline ends. This CDR3 comprises 13 residues. TCRdb passed the 5' RACE reads through MiXCR, listing each CDR3 protein once. The table records 75,000 to 100,000 distinct CDR3 sequences, roughly 10% of them present only once. This receptor was taken from a man younger than 35 who received the YFV17D yellow fever vaccine. This sequence joins TRBV15 and TRBJ2-2; no reliable D call. Sample: CD8+ T cells not binding an NS4B(214-222) dextramer, sorted from PBMCs, taken around 15 days after the first yellow fever vaccination. The chain's CDR3 is CATSRDRSGELFF. Written as DNA, the CDR3 is TGTGCCACCAGCAGAGACAGGTCCGGGGAGCTGTTTTTT.